The 18 T cell receptor beta chains below were found in one sample sequenced in a study of cytomegalovirus exposure and HLA in healthy donors. Both 60 Vbeta primers and 13 Jbeta primers went into the PCR. The table came from immunoSEQ multiplex PCR; TCRdb's copy has only in-frame clones and leaves some out. The table has 150,000 to 200,000 clones, 62% seen once. The sequencing sample was made of PBMCs. The receptors were sampled from a man aged 35 to 55 in good health and CMV-seronegative.

This clone was recorded only once. This sequence joins TRBV7-9 and TRBJ2-1, with 7 bases aligning to TRBD1. The trim removed 2 bases at V and 12 bases at J, leaving 10 bases unmatched. Per germline, CDR1 SEHNR and CDR2 FQNEAQ (reference sequence). The CDR3 runs 14 residues. In DNA, the CDR3 is TGTGCCAGCAGCTTAAGCGAACTAAACAGGGGGCAGTTCTTC. Translation gives CASSLSELNRGQFF.

This clone was seen once. V gene TRBV4-2 combines with J gene TRBJ1-4; unclear D gene. With 4 bases removed from V and 7 bases from J, the gap between germline ends came to 13 bases. Germline CDR1 reads LGHNA; CDR2 reads YNFKEQ. This CDR3 region has 14 residues. In DNA, the CDR3 is TGTGCCAGCAGCCCCGGACGAAGCGGTGAAAAACTGTTTTTT. It yields the protein CASSPGRSGEKLFF.

The chain is built from TRBV5-4 and TRBJ2-7, with a possible D match to TRBD1 (6 bases). The length of the CDR3 is 16 residues. With 4 bases removed from V and 2 bases from J, the gap between germline ends came to 19 bases. The germline V gene encodes CDR1 SGHNT and CDR2 YYREEE (reference sequence). This CDR3 is CASSDAGTRNTYEQYF. The CDR3 coding sequence is TGTGCCAGCAGCGATGCCGGGACAAGAAATACCTACGAGCAGTACTTC. The full variable domain, its missing parts supplied by reference TRBV5-4 and TRBJ2-7, is ETGVTQSPTHLIKTRGQQVTLRCSSQSGHNTVSWYQQALGQGPQFIFQYYREEENGRGNFPPRFSGLQFPNYSSELNVNALELDDSALYLCASSDAGTRNTYEQYFGPGTRLTVT.

This sequence joins TRBV28 and TRBJ2-1; 7 nucleotides match TRBD2. This CDR3 region has 18 residues. V lost 1 base and J lost 3; bases outside the gene matches: 12. CDR1 and CDR2 (germline): MDHEN, SYDVKM. CDR3 in amino acids: CASSLFLGLFMDYNEQFF. The CDR3 DNA reads TGTGCCAGCAGTTTATTCCTGGGACTATTTATGGACTACAATGAGCAGTTCTTC.

V gene TRBV15 combines with J gene TRBJ2-7; TRBD1 matches 10 bases. The junction had 4 bases not matched to a gene; V was cut back by 6 bases and J by 2 bases. Looked up from germline, CDR1 is LNHNV and CDR2 is YYDKDF (reference sequence). The CDR3 loop spans 14 amino acids. DNA for the CDR3: TGTGCCACCAGGGGGACAGGGGACCCCTACGAGCAGTACTTC. It is translated as CATRGTGDPYEQYF.

This clone was counted a few times. V is TRBV7-6 and J is TRBJ1-4; no clear D. V lost 5 bases, J lost 0 bases, and 13 bases lay in between. The germline V gene encodes CDR1 SGHVS and CDR2 FNYEAQ. The CDR3 has 16 residues. In DNA form, the CDR3 reads TGTGCCAGCAGCCCAAGGTATACTACAACTAATGAAAAACTGTTTTTT. The encoded protein is CASSPRYTTTNEKLFF.

This clone was seen only once. The chain links TRBV27 to TRBJ1-1; D gene unclear. Trimming left V 2 bases short and J 3 bases short, with 10 bases between. This CDR3 spans 14 amino acids. The germline CDR1 and CDR2 sequences are MNHEY and SMNVEV (reference sequence). The CDR3 nucleotides are TGTGCCAGCAGTTTACTGAGCGGGGACACTGAAGCTTTCTTT. It yields the protein CASSLLSGDTEAFF.

This chain links TRBV29-1 with TRBJ2-3; possibly TRBD2 for D (6 bases). Germline loops: CDR1 SQVTM, CDR2 ANQGSEA. The CDR3 has 14 residues. The CDR3: CTFLEGRSTDTQYF. Written as DNA, the CDR3 is TGCACCTTCTTGGAGGGTCGAAGCACAGATACGCAGTATTTT.

This chain connects TRBV2 to TRBJ1-1, with a possible D match to TRBD1 (5 bases). Germline assignment: CDR1 SNHLY and CDR2 FYNNEI. The CDR3 sequence is 16 residues long. Trimming cost V 6 bases and J 0 bases, with 17 bases left between them. CDR3 amino acids: CASSILVTALNTEAFF. The DNA of the CDR3 is TGTGCCAGCAGCATTTTAGTGACAGCCTTGAACACTGAAGCTTTCTTT.

The chain carries TRBV5-4 and TRBJ2-5, with D possibly TRBD1 on 6 matching bases. Germline-derived CDR1 and CDR2 are SGHNT and YYREEE (reference sequence). V gave up 5 bases and J gave up 5 bases, with 19 bases separating them. This CDR3 region has 15 residues. The CDR3: CASSLGGGDVETQYF. In DNA, the CDR3 is TGTGCCAGCAGTCTGGGTGGGGGCGATGTGGAGACCCAGTACTTC.

This sequence joins TRBV5-1 and TRBJ1-1, with D maybe TRBD1 (5 bases). This CDR3 comprises 14 residues. V lost 1 base to trimming and J lost 4 bases, with 11 bases between them. Germline V gene lookup returns CDR1 SGHRS and CDR2 YFSETQ. For the CDR3, the DNA is TGCGCCAGCAGCTTGCAAGGGGTTCTCACTGAAGCTTTCTTT. Protein: CASSLQGVLTEAFF.

Here the CDR3 reads CASSQDLALTDTQYF. The CDR3 DNA follows: TGCGCCAGCAGCCAAGATCTAGCCCTCACAGATACGCAGTATTTT. V usage is TRBV4-3 and J usage is TRBJ2-3, with a possible D match to TRBD2 (5 bases). CDR1 LGHNA and CDR2 YSLEER come from the germline V gene. V gave up 0 bases and J gave up 2 bases, with 9 bases separating them. The CDR3 extends over 15 amino acids.

V is TRBV5-1 and J is TRBJ2-7; 7 bases match TRBD1. Per the germline V gene, CDR1 is SGHRS and CDR2 is YFSETQ. The CDR3 has 14 residues. J gave up 1 base and V 4 bases, and 5 bases lay outside the gene matches. The CDR3 region is CASSHTGESYEQYF. The CDR3 region has the DNA TGCGCCAGCAGCCACACAGGGGAGTCCTACGAGCAGTACTTC.

This clone was observed a handful of times. Other nucleotide sequences in the sample specify the same CDR3. The rearrangement uses TRBV9 and TRBJ2-1, with 7 nucleotides matching TRBD2. Germline-derived CDR1 and CDR2 are SGDLS and YYNGEE. This CDR3 region has 15 residues. J was trimmed by 0 bases and V by 0 bases; bases with no gene match: 0. DNA for the CDR3: TGTGCCAGCAGCGTAGCGGGAGGCTCCTACAATGAGCAGTTCTTC. Encoded protein: CASSVAGGSYNEQFF.

This clone was seen a few times. This chain links TRBV7-3 with TRBJ2-6, with TRBD1 matching over 7 bases. Germline CDR1 and CDR2: SGHTA and FQGTGA. This CDR3 spans 16 amino acids. J was trimmed by 0 bases and V by 5 bases; bases with no gene match: 4. The CDR3 reads CASSRGQFSGANVLTF. DNA for the CDR3: TGTGCCAGCAGCAGGGGACAGTTCTCTGGGGCCAACGTCCTGACTTTC.

The CDR3 DNA sequence: TGTGCCACCAGCGGTGGGGGGGCCCACAATGAGCAGTTCTTC. Translated, it gives CATSGGGAHNEQFF. The chain is built from TRBV15 and TRBJ2-1, with TRBD2 as a possible D gene (7 bases). The CDR3 loop spans 14 amino acids. V was clipped by 5 bases and J by 5 bases, with 13 bases between them. Germline V gene sequence: CDR1 LNHNV, CDR2 YYDKDF (reference sequence).

The chain joins TRBV11-3 to TRBJ2-3, with TRBD1 identical over 8 bases. Germline V gene sequence: CDR1 SGHNT, CDR2 YENEEA. The CDR3 covers 14 residues. V shed 5 bases and J 5 bases; nucleotides not matched to a gene: 6. The CDR3 coding sequence is TGTGCCAGCAGCCCCGGGACAGGAAAAGATACGCAGTATTTT. Translated: CASSPGTGKDTQYF.

This clone has more than one count but fewer than ten. The chain has TRBV2 and TRBJ1-1; possible D gene TRBD1, 5 bases. The CDR3 is 13 residues long. The V and J ends lost 5 bases and 3 bases respectively, with 10 bases between them. The germline gives CDR1 SNHLY, CDR2 FYNNEI. The CDR3 sequence: CASSYRRDTEAFF. The DNA of the CDR3 is TGTGCCAGCAGTTACAGGAGGGACACTGAAGCTTTCTTT.